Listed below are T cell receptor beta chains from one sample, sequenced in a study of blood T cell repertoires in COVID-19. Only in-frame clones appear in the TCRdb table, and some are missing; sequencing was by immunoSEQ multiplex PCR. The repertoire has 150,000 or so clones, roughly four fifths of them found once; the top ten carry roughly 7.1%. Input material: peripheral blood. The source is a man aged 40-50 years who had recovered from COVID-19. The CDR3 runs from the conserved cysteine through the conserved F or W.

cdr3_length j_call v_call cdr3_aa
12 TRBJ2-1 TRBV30 CAWSNIVDEQFF
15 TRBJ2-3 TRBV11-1 CASSSGTGHTDTQYF
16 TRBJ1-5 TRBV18 CASSPRQARDNQPQHF
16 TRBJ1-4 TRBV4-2 CASSPSQGATNEKLFF
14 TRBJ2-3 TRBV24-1 CATSVGGGTDTQYF
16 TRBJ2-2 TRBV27 CAIQIAGGIDTGELFF
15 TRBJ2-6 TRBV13 CASSLGARGANVLTF
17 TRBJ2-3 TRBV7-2 CASSLVFSGVSTDTQYF
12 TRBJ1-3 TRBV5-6 CASSYIGGEEYF
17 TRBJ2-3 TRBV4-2 CASSQEAGGGRLDTQYF
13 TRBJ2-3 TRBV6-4 CASSLAGGDTQYF
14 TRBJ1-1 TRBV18 CASSRDSMNTEAFF
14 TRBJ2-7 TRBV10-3 CAIYSLNYHYEQYF
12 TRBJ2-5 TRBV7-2 CASSRTRETQYF
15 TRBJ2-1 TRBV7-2 CASSLGAGGYSEQFF
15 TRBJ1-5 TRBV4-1 CASSQDFGGGQPQHF
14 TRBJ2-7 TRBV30 CAWSRHRGPYEQYF
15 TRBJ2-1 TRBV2 CASKPGTSVYNEQFF
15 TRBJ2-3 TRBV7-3 CASSLSGPGADTQYF
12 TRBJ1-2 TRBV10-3 CALGGVNYGYTF
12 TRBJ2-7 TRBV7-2 CASSLGRGEQYF
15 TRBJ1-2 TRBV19 CASSIGVQNNYGYTF
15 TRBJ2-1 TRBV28 CASSLAGGRHNEQFF
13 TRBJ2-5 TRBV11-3 CASSPRGLQTQYF
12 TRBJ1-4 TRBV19 CASSMEGIGLFF
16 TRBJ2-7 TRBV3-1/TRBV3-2 CASSLHQTSGRGQQYF
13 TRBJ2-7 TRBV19 CASSRDRGYEQYF
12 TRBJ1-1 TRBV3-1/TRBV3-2 CASSARGVEAFF